The present TCR beta chain was sequenced within a study of beta chain features in type 1 diabetes. Study-level results: The question of HLA type influencing TCRB rearrangement was one that remained unresolved here.

The CDR3 is made up of 16 amino acids. Deletions cut 5 bases from V and 3 bases from J, with 17 bases between. Germline CDR1 and CDR2: SGHAT and FQNNGV. All of the isolated RNA was reverse transcribed, so expressed TCRB transcripts were sequenced. The data were produced by immunoSEQ multiplex PCR, yet TCRdb's version contains in-frame clones alone and is incomplete. The sample consists of roughly 380,000 clones, roughly a fifth of them appearing once. Note on this clone: The antigen is undetermined.

This chain connects TRBV11-2 to TRBJ1-5; perhaps TRBD1 as D (6 bases). What was sequenced was naive CD4+ T cells from blood. The TCR was taken from a woman aged 18-35 years in good health. Written as DNA, the CDR3 is TGTGCCAGCAGCACTCACCTACAGGGAGACAATCAGCCCCAGCATTTT. Translation: CASSTHLQGDNQPQHF.